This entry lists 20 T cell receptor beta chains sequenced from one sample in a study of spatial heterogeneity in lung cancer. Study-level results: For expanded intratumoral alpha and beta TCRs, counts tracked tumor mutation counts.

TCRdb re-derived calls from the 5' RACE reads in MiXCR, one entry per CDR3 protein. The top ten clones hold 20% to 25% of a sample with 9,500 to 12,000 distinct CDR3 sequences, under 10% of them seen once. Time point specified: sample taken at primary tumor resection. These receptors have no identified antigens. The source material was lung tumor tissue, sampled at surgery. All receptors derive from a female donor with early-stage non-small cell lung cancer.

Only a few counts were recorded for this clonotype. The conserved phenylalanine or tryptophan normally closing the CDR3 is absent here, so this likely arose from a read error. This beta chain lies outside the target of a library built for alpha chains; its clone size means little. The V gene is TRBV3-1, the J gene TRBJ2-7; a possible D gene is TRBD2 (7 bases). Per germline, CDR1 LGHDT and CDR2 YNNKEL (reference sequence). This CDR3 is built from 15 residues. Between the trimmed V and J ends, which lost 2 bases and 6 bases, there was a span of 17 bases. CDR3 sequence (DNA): TGTGCCAGCAGCCAAACTGCTGGGGAGGGGGTCGAGCAGTACTCC. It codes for CASSQTAGEGVEQYS.

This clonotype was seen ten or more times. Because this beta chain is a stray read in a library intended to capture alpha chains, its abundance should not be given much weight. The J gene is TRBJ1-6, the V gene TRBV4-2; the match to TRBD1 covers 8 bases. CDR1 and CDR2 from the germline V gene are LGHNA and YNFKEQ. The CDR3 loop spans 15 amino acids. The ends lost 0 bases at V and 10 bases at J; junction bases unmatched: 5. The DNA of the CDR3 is TGTGCCAGCAGCCAAGATCAGGGGGCGCAATCACCCCTCCACTTT. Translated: CASSQDQGAQSPLHF.

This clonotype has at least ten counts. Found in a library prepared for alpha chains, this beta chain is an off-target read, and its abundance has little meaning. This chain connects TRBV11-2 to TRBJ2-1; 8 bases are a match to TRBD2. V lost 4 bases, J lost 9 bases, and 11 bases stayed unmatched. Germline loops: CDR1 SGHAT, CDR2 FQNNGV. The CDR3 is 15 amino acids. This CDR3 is CASSSGTSSRGEQFF. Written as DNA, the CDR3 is TGTGCCAGCAGCTCCGGGACTAGTAGCCGCGGTGAGCAGTTCTTC.

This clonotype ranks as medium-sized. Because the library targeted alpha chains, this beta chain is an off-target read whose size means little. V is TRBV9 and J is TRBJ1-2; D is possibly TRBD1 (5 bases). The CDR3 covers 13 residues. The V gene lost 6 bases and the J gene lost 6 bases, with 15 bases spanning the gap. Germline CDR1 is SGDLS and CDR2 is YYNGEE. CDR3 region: CASNPQGWHGYTF. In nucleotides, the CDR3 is TGTGCCAGCAACCCTCAGGGTTGGCATGGCTACACCTTC.

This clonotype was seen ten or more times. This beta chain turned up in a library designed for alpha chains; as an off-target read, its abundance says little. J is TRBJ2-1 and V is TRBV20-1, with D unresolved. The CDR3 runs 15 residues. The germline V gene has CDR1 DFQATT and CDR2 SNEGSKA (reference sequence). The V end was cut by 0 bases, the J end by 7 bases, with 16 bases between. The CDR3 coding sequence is TGCAGTGCTAGAGATTGGGCAGGATCACAGAATGAGCAGTTCTTC. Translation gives CSARDWAGSQNEQFF.

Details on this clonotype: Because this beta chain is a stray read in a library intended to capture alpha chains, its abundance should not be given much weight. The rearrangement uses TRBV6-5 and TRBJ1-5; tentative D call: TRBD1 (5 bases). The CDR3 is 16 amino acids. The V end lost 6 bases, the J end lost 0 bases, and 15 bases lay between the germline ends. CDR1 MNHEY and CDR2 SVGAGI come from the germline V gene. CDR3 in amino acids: CASRDLGDPSNQPQHF. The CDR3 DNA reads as TGTGCCAGCAGGGATCTGGGGGACCCTAGCAATCAGCCCCAGCATTTT.

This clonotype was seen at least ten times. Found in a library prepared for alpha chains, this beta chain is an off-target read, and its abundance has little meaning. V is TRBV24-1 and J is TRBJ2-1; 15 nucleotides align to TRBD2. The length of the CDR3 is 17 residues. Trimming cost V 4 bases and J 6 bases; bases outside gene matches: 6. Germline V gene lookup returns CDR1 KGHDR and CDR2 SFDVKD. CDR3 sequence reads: CATSDPGLAGGGNEQFF. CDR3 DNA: TGTGCCACCAGTGACCCCGGACTAGCGGGAGGGGGCAATGAGCAGTTCTTC.

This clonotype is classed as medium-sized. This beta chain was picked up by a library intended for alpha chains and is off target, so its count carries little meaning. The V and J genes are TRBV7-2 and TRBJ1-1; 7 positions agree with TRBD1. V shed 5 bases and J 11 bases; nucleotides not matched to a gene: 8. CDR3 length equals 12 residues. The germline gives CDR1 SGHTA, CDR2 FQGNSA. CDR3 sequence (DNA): TGTGCCAGCAGCCCCCGGACAGGTGGGGCTTTCTTT. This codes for CASSPRTGGAFF.

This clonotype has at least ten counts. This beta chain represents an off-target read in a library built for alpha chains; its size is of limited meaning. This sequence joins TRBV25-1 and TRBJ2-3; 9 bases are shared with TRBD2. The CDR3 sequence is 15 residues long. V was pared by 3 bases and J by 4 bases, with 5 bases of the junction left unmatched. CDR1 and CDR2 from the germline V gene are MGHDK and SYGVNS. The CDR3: CASSDGGGAADTQYF. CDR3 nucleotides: TGTGCCAGCAGTGACGGCGGGGGGGCCGCAGATACGCAGTATTTT.

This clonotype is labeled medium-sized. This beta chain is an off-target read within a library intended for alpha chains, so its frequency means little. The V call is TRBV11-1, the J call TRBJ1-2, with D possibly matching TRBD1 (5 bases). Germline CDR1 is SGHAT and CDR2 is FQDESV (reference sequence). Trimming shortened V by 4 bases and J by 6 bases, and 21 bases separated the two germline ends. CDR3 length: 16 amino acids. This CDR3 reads CASSYGRGAYSDGYTF. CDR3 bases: TGTGCCAGCAGCTACGGACGGGGCGCTTATTCAGATGGCTACACCTTC.

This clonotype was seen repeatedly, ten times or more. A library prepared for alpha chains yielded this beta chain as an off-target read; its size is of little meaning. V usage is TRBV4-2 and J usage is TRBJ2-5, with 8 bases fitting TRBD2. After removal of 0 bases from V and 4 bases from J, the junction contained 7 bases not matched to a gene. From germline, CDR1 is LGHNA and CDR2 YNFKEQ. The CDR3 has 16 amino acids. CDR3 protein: CASSQDWSGGGETQYF. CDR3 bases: TGTGCCAGCAGCCAAGATTGGAGCGGGGGAGGAGAGACCCAGTACTTC.

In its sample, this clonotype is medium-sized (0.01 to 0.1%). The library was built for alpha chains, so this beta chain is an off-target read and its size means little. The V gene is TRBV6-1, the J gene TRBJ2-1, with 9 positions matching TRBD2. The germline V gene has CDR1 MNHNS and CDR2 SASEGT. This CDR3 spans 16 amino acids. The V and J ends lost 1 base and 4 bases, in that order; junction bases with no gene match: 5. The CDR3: CASSEETSGRYNEQFF. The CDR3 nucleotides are TGTGCCAGCAGTGAAGAAACTAGCGGGCGATACAATGAGCAGTTCTTC.

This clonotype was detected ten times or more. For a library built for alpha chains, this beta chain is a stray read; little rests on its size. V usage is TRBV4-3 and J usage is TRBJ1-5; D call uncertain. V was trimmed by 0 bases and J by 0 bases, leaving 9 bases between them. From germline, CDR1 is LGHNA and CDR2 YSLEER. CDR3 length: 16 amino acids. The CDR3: CASSQDRGASNQPQHF. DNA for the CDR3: TGCGCCAGCAGCCAAGATCGGGGAGCTAGCAATCAGCCCCAGCATTTT.

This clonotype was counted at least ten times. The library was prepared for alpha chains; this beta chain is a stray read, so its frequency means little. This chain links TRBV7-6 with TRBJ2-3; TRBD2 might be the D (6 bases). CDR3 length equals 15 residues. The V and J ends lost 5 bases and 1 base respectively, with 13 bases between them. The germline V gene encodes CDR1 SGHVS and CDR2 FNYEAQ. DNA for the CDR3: TGTGCCAGCAGCATTACTAGCAGGGGCACAGATACGCAGTATTTT. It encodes CASSITSRGTDTQYF.

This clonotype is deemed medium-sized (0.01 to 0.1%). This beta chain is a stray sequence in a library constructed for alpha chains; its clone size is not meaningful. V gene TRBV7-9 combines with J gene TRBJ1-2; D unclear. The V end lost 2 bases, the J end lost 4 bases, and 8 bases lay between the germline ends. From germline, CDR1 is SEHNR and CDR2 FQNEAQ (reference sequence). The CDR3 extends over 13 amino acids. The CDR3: CASSLQETYGYTF. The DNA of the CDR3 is TGTGCCAGCAGCTTACAGGAGACCTATGGCTACACCTTC.

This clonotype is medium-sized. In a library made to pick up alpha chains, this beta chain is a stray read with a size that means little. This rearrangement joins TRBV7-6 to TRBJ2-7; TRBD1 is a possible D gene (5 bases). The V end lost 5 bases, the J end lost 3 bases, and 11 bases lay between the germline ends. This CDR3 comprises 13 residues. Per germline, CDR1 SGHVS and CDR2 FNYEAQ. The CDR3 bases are TGTGCCAGCAGCCTGTTCACAGGCTACGAGCAGTACTTC. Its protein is CASSLFTGYEQYF.

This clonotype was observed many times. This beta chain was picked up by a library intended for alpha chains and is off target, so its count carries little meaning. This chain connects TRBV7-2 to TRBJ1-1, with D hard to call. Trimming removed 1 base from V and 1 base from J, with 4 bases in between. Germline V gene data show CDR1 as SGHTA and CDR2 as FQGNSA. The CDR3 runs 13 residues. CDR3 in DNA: TGTGCCAGCAGCTTAGGACAGAACACTGAAGCTTTCTTT. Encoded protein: CASSLGQNTEAFF.

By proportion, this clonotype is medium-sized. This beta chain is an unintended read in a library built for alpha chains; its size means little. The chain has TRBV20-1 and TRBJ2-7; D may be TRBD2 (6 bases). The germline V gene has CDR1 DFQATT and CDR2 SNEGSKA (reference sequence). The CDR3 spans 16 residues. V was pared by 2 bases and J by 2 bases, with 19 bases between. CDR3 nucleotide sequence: TGCAGTGCTAGATCCCCCGAACTAGCAGGGACCTACGAGCAGTACTTC. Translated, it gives CSARSPELAGTYEQYF.

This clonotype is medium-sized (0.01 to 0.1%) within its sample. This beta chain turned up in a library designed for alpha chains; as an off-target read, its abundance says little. CDR3 sequence reads: CASSLRQGSSRETQYF. The CDR3 bases are TGTGCCAGCAGCTTAAGGCAGGGGTCTTCCAGAGAGACCCAGTACTTC. The chain uses TRBV7-2 and TRBJ2-5, with D possibly matching TRBD1 (6 bases). CDR3 size: 16 residues. V lost 2 bases to trimming and J lost 4 bases, with 17 bases between them. The germline CDR1 and CDR2 sequences are SGHTA and FQGNSA.

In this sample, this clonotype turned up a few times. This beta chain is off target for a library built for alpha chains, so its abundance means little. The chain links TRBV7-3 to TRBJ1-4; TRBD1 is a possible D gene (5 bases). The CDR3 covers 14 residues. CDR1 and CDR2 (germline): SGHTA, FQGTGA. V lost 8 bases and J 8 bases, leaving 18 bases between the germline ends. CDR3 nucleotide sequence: TGTGCCAGCGGGGACCAGGGAGAAGAGGAAAAACTGTTTTTT. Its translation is CASGDQGEEEKLFF.